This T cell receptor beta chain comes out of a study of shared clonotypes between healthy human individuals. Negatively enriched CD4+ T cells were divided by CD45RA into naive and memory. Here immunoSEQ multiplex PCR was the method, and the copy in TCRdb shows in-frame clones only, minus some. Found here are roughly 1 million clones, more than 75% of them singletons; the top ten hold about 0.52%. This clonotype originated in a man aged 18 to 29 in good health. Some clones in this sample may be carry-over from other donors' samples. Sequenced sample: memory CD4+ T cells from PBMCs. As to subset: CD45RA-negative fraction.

The CDR3 sequence is CASSSDRGYRAFF. The DNA of the CDR3 is TGTGCCAGCAGTTCCGACAGGGGGTATAGAGCTTTCTTT. The J gene is TRBJ1-1, the V gene TRBV6-4; 9 bases fit TRBD1. Germline trimming cut 5 bases from V and 10 bases from J; bases unmatched to any gene: 8. The germline gives CDR1 MRHNA, CDR2 SNTAGT. The CDR3 is 13 residues long.